These 12 T cell receptor beta chains originate from one sample sequenced in a study of radiotherapy plus CTLA-4 blockade in lung cancer. Generated by immunoSEQ multiplex PCR, the TCRdb table keeps only in-frame clones and is missing some. The top ten hold about 2.6% of the sample, which has about 44,000 clones, over 60% seen once. This specimen was peripheral blood, taken from a patient treated with radiotherapy plus ipilimumab. The receptor source for this set is a human donor with non-small cell lung cancer whose response to radiotherapy plus ipilimumab could not be evaluated.

V and J are TRBV7-9 and TRBJ2-7; D is possibly TRBD1 (5 bases). CDR3 length equals 12 residues. V shed 8 bases and J shed 2 bases, with 10 bases lying between them. CDR1 SEHNR and CDR2 FQNEAQ come from the germline V gene (reference sequence). The CDR3 DNA sequence: TGTGCCAGCGGGGCATTTACCTACGAGCAGTACTTC. It codes for CASGAFTYEQYF.

V is TRBV28 and J is TRBJ1-2; D might be TRBD1 (6 bases). The CDR3 consists of 15 residues. Per germline, CDR1 MDHEN and CDR2 SYDVKM. Trimming shortened V by 6 bases and J by 0 bases, and 14 bases separated the two germline ends. CDR3 protein: CASRSSSGANYGYTF. CDR3 in DNA: TGTGCCAGCAGAAGCTCCTCAGGGGCTAACTATGGCTACACCTTC.

The chain employs TRBV5-1 and TRBJ2-7, with 9 bases identical to TRBD2. Germline V gene lookup returns CDR1 SGHRS and CDR2 YFSETQ. The CDR3 loop spans 14 amino acids. The junction had 5 bases not matched to a gene; V was cut back by 4 bases and J by 3 bases. In DNA form, the CDR3 reads TGCGCCAGCAGCCGTGGACTAGCGAACTACGAGCAGTACTTC. Protein product: CASSRGLANYEQYF.

This chain links TRBV5-1 with TRBJ2-5, with 10 bases matching TRBD2. V dropped 0 bases and J dropped 5; count of bases not matched to a gene: 4. This CDR3 comprises 15 residues. Germline lookup yields CDR1 SGHRS and CDR2 YFSETQ. The CDR3 nucleotides are TGCGCCAGCAGCTTGGCCAGCGGGGGGGCCGAGACCCAGTACTTC. This translates into CASSLASGGAETQYF.

The chain uses TRBV5-1 and TRBJ1-6, with D uncertain. Trimming pared 9 bases from V and 11 bases from J, leaving 21 bases between. This CDR3 has 14 residues. CDR1 and CDR2 (germline): SGHRS, YFSETQ. CDR3 DNA sequence: TGCGCCACCAGGCGCGGTGAGGTTGGAACACCCCTCCACTTT. The encoded protein is CATRRGEVGTPLHF. Full variable domain (outside the CDR3, taken from reference TRBV5-1 and TRBJ1-6): KAGVTQTPRYLIKTRGQQVTLSCSPISGHRSVSWYQQTPGQGLQFLFEYFSETQRNKGNFPGRFSGRQFSNSRSEMNVSTLELGDSALYLCATRRGEVGTPLHFGNGTRLTVT.

J is TRBJ2-1 and V is TRBV19; 11 bases fit TRBD2. With 2 bases clipped from V and 6 bases from J, the junction kept 9 bases outside the gene matches. CDR1 is LNHDA, CDR2 SQIVND, per germline (reference sequence). The CDR3 is 17 residues long. CDR3 residues: CASSISPLAGGFNEQFF. CDR3 nucleotide sequence: TGTGCCAGTAGTATATCCCCCCTAGCGGGAGGTTTCAATGAGCAGTTCTTC.

The chain recombines TRBV9 with TRBJ2-2; TRBD1 is a possible D gene (6 bases). CDR3 size: 16 residues. Germline V gene sequence: CDR1 SGDLS, CDR2 YYNGEE. Deletions cut 3 bases from V and 6 bases from J, with 18 bases between. The CDR3 DNA reads as TGTGCCAGCAGCGCGTCGACAGGAGTTTGGCCCGGGGAGCTGTTTTTT. The encoded protein is CASSASTGVWPGELFF.

The gene calls are TRBV6-1 and TRBJ2-7, with TRBD1 matching over 7 bases. This CDR3 is 14 amino acids long. V dropped 1 base and J dropped 3; count of bases not matched to a gene: 3. The germline CDR1 and CDR2 sequences are MNHNS and SASEGT. CDR3 sequence (DNA): TGTGCCAGCAGTGAAGGTGGACAGGACTACGAGCAGTACTTC. It yields the protein CASSEGGQDYEQYF.

V is TRBV4-3 and J is TRBJ2-2, with 12 bases that match TRBD2. This CDR3 has 16 amino acids. Germline values: CDR1 LGHNA, CDR2 YSLEER. V dropped 3 bases and J dropped 10; count of bases not matched to a gene: 9. For the CDR3, the DNA is TGCGCCAGCAGCCACTTCGGACTAGCGGGAAGGCAGGAGCTGTTTTTT. It is translated as CASSHFGLAGRQELFF.

The chain couples TRBV7-9 to TRBJ2-7; TRBD1 aligns across 9 bases. The V and J ends lost 4 bases and 5 bases, in that order; junction bases with no gene match: 6. The germline V gene has CDR1 SEHNR and CDR2 FQNEAQ (reference sequence). This CDR3 contains 14 residues. The CDR3 coding sequence is TGTGCCAGCAGCTCCGGGACAGGGTACGACGAGCAGTACTTC. It yields the protein CASSSGTGYDEQYF. Looking up the rest from reference TRBV7-9 and TRBJ2-7 gives the full variable domain: DTGVSQNPRHKITKRGQNVTFRCDPISEHNRLYWYRQTLGQGPEFLTYFQNEAQLEKSRLLSDRFSAERPKGSFSTLEIQRTEQGDSAMYLCASSSGTGYDEQYFGPGTRLTVT.

The chain recombines TRBV2 with TRBJ2-3; D is perhaps TRBD1 (6 bases). Looked up from germline, CDR1 is SNHLY and CDR2 is FYNNEI. With 8 bases removed from V and 3 bases from J, the gap between germline ends came to 6 bases. The CDR3 is made up of 11 amino acids. This CDR3 is CASQGTDTQYF. The DNA of the CDR3 is TGTGCCAGCCAGGGGACAGATACGCAGTATTTT. Full variable domain (rest looked up from reference TRBV2 and TRBJ2-3): EPEVTQTPSHQVTQMGQEVILRCVPISNHLYFYWYRQILGQKVEFLVSFYNNEISEKSEIFDDQFSVERPDGSNFTLKIRSTKLEDSAMYFCASQGTDTQYFGPGTRLTVL.

The chain has TRBV7-9 and TRBJ2-1, with 7 bases that match TRBD2. V dropped 5 bases and J dropped 2; count of bases not matched to a gene: 9. The CDR3 totals 16 residues. The germline gives CDR1 SEHNR, CDR2 FQNEAQ (reference sequence). This chain's CDR3 is CASSQDREDPYNEQFF. DNA for the CDR3: TGTGCCAGCAGCCAAGATCGGGAGGACCCCTACAATGAGCAGTTCTTC. The variable domain in full, completed from reference TRBV7-9 and TRBJ2-1, reads DTGVSQNPRHKITKRGQNVTFRCDPISEHNRLYWYRQTLGQGPEFLTYFQNEAQLEKSRLLSDRFSAERPKGSFSTLEIQRTEQGDSAMYLCASSQDREDPYNEQFFGPGTRLTVL.